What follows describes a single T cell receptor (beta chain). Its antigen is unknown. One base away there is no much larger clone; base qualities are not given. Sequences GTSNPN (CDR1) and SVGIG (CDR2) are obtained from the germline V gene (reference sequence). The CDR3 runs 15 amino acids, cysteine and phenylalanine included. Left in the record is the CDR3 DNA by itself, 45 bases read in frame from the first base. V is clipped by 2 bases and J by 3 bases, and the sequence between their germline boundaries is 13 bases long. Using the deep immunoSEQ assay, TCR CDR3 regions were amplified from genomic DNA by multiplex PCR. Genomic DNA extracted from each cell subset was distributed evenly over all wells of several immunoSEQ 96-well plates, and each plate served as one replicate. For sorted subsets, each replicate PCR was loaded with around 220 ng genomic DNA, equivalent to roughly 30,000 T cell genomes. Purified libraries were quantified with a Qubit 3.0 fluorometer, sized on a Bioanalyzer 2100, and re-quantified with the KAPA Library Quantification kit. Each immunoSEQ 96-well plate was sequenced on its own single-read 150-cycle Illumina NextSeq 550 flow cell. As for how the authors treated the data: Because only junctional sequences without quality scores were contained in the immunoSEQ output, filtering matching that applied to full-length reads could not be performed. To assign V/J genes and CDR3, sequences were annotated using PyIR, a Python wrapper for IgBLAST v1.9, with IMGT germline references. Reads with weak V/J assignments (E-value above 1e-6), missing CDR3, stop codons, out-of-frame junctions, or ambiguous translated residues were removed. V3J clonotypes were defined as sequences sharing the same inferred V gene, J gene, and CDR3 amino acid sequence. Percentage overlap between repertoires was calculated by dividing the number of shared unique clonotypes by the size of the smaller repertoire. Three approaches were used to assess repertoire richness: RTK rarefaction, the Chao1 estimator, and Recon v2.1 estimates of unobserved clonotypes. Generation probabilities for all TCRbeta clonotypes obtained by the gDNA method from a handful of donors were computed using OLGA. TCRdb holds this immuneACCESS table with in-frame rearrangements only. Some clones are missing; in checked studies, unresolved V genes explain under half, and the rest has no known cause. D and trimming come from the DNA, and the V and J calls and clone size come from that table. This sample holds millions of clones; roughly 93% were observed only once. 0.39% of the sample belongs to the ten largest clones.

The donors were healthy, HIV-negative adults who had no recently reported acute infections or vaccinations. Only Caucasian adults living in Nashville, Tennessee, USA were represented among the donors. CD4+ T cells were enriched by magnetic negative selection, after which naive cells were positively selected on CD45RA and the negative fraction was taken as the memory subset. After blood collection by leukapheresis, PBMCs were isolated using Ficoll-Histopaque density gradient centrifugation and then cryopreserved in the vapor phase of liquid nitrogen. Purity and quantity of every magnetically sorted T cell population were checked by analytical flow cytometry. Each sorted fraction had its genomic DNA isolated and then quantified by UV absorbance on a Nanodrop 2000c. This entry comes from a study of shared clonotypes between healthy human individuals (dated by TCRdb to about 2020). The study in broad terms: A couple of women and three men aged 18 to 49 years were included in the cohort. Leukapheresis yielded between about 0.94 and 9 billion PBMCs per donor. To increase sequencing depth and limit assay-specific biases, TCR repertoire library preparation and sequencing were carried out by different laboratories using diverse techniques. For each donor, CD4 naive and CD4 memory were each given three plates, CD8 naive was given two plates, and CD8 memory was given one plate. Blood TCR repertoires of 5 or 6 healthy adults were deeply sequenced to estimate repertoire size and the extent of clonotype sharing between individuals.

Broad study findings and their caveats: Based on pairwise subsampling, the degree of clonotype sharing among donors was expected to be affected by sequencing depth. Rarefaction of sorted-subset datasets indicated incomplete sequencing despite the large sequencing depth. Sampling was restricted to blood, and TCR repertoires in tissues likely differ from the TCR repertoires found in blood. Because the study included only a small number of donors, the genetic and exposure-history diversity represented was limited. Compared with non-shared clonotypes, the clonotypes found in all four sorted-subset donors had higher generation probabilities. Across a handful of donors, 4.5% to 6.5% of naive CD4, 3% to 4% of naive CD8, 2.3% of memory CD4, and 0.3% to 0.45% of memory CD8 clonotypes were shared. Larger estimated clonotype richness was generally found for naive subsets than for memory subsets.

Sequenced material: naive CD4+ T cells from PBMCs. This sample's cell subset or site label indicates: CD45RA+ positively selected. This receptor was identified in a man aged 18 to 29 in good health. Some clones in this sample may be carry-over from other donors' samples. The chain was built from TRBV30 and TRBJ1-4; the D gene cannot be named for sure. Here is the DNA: TGTGCCTGGAGTCCCCTACTCCCCCCTAATGAAAAACTGTTTTTT. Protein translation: CAWSPLLPPNEKLFF.